This record concerns one T cell receptor (beta chain) sequence. Positively selected for CCR7, the CD45RO-negative cells used as naive CD8 cells excluded terminally differentiated effector memory CD45RA+ cells. TCRdb keeps only in-frame clones here, not all; method: immunoSEQ multiplex PCR. This sample has around 580,000 clones, with more than 95% found just once. This sample is drawn from a study of shared clonotypes between healthy human individuals. This CDR3 region has 13 residues. Germline V lookup: CDR1 SGHRS, CDR2 YFSETQ. The V segment lost 5 bases and the J segment 3 bases; nucleotides outside the gene matches: 4.

Sequencing used naive CD8+ T cells sorted from blood. The TCR sequence derives from a man aged 25 to 40 in good health. The chain is built from TRBV5-1 and TRBJ1-1, with TRBD1 identical over 7 bases. CDR3: CASRGQSDTEAFF. The CDR3 DNA sequence: TGCGCCAGCAGGGGACAGTCCGACACTGAAGCTTTCTTT.